The 13 T cell receptor beta chains below come from one sample, sequenced in a study of shared clonotypes between healthy human individuals. Clones were read by immunoSEQ multiplex PCR, and TCRdb kept only the in-frame ones, dropping some. The table has about 2.3 million clones, over 85% seen once. Sequenced input: naive CD4+ T cells from PBMCs. Documented subset: CD45RA+ positively selected. These receptors all come from a man between 18 and 29 years old in good health. Some clones in this sample may be carry-over from other donors' samples.

The rearrangement joins TRBV7-2 to TRBJ2-7; D is unclear. V gave up 5 bases and J gave up 5 bases, with 7 bases separating them. The germline V gene has CDR1 SGHTA and CDR2 FQGNSA. The CDR3 loop spans 11 amino acids. The CDR3 here is CASSQFNEQYF. Written as DNA, the CDR3 is TGTGCCAGCAGCCAATTTAACGAGCAGTACTTC.

J is TRBJ1-3 and V is TRBV28; no firm D call. Germline-derived CDR1 and CDR2 are MDHEN and SYDVKM. The CDR3 has 14 residues. V gave up 6 bases and J gave up 4 bases, with 13 bases separating them. The CDR3 DNA reads TGTGCCAGCAGACTTGACTGGTCCGGAAACACCATATATTTT. Translation gives CASRLDWSGNTIYF. The full variable domain, with the rest looked up from reference TRBV28 and TRBJ1-3, is DVKVTQSSRYLVKRTGEKVFLECVQDMDHENMFWYRQDPGLGLRLIYFSYDVKMKEKGDIPEGYSVSREKKERFSLILESASTNQTSMYLCASRLDWSGNTIYFGEGSWLTVV.

This chain joins TRBV5-4 and TRBJ2-1; 12 nucleotides align to TRBD2. Per germline, CDR1 SGHNT and CDR2 YYREEE (reference sequence). CDR3 length equals 16 residues. Trimming cost V 4 bases and J 6 bases; bases outside gene matches: 8. The CDR3 DNA is TGTGCCAGCAGCCGTGAGCTAGCGGGAGGGGGCAATGAGCAGTTCTTC. As protein: CASSRELAGGGNEQFF.

The chain uses TRBV7-2 and TRBJ2-2; D is ambiguous. CDR1 is SGHTA, CDR2 FQGNSA, per germline. Trimming left V 7 bases short and J 8 bases short, with 8 bases between. The CDR3 contains 11 residues. CDR3 sequence (DNA): TGTGCCAGCACCAGGATGGGGGAGCTGTTTTTT. Its protein is CASTRMGELFF.

This chain joins TRBV23-1 and TRBJ2-7, with D perhaps matching TRBD1 (5 bases). TRBV23-1 qualifies as an ORF whose function is uncertain. V shed 8 bases and J shed 6 bases, with 20 bases lying between them. The CDR3 spans 14 residues. The CDR3 is CASHPVFGQGEQYF. CDR3 DNA sequence: TGCGCCAGCCACCCCGTCTTTGGGCAGGGCGAGCAGTACTTC.

This chain links TRBV11-2 with TRBJ2-3; 7 positions match TRBD2. From germline, CDR1 is SGHAT and CDR2 FQNNGV. The CDR3 spans 15 residues. J lost 0 bases, V lost 5 bases, and 5 bases had no gene match. DNA of the CDR3: TGTGCCAGCAGCACGACTAGCCGAAGCACAGATACGCAGTATTTT. This codes for CASSTTSRSTDTQYF.

The rearrangement uses TRBV11-2 and TRBJ2-5; D gene unclear. Germline CDR1 and CDR2: SGHAT and FQNNGV. The length of the CDR3 is 14 residues. V shed 1 base and J shed 5 bases, with 11 bases lying between them. The chain's CDR3 is CASSLGHRGETQYF. CDR3 in DNA: TGTGCCAGCAGCTTAGGACATCGTGGGGAGACCCAGTACTTC.

The V gene is TRBV25-1, the J gene TRBJ1-2, with 8 bases matching TRBD1. This CDR3 is built from 14 residues. After removal of 7 bases from V and 4 bases from J, the junction contained 8 bases not matched to a gene. Germline lookup yields CDR1 MGHDK and CDR2 SYGVNS. The CDR3 protein is CASKPGTGSYGYTF. The DNA of the CDR3 is TGTGCCAGCAAGCCAGGGACAGGAAGCTATGGCTACACCTTC.

V and J are TRBV9 and TRBJ2-1, with 9 bases that match TRBD2. The trim removed 7 bases at V and 4 bases at J, leaving 12 bases unmatched. The CDR3 has 16 amino acids. Germline CDR1 is SGDLS and CDR2 is YYNGEE. CDR3 sequence: CASGGMTSGGYNEQFF. CDR3 coding DNA: TGTGCCAGCGGAGGTATGACTAGCGGAGGGTACAATGAGCAGTTCTTC.

The V call is TRBV30, the J call TRBJ1-4; no reliable D call. The V gene lost 0 bases and the J gene lost 6 bases, with 5 bases spanning the gap. The germline V gene has CDR1 GTSNPN and CDR2 SVGIG (reference sequence). CDR3 size: 12 residues. The CDR3 sequence is CAWSVAYEKLFF. For the CDR3, the DNA is TGTGCCTGGAGTGTGGCGTATGAAAAACTGTTTTTT.

This rearrangement joins TRBV7-8 to TRBJ1-2; tentative D call: TRBD1 (5 bases). The CDR3 runs to 15 residues. Between the trimmed V and J ends, which lost 3 bases and 4 bases, there was a span of 15 bases. Germline V CDR1 and CDR2: SGHVS, FQNEAQ. Here the CDR3 DNA reads TGTGCCAGCAGCTTCGACGGGGCGACCCTCTATGGCTACACCTTC. Its protein product is CASSFDGATLYGYTF.

The chain employs TRBV6-1 and TRBJ1-2; D is possibly TRBD1 (6 bases). The CDR3 has 14 amino acids. Per the germline V gene, CDR1 is MNHNS and CDR2 is SASEGT. Trimming left V 7 bases short and J 8 bases short, with 20 bases between. The CDR3 DNA reads as TGTGCCAGCACCCCTAGGGGGGGTATTTACGGCTACACCTTC. Translating gives CASTPRGGIYGYTF.

A word on this clone: Additional DNA sequences in this sample encode the identical CDR3. The rearrangement links TRBV7-3 to TRBJ1-1; D remains unclear. This CDR3 spans 13 amino acids. Germline CDR1 is SGHTA and CDR2 is FQGTGA. V was cut by 2 bases and J by 0 bases, with 4 bases left in between. The DNA of the CDR3 is TGTGCCAGCAGCTTATACATGAACACTGAAGCTTTCTTT. Amino acids: CASSLYMNTEAFF.